This T cell receptor (beta chain) was captured in a study of CXCR3-negative and CXCR3-positive naive CD8 T cells. Study-wide results and limits: The TRB CDR3s that CXCR3-positive naive cells carried were more hydrophobic than those of CXCR3-negative naive cells. Memory CD8+ T cell repertoires were far less diverse than both naive subsets.

CDR1 and CDR2 from the germline V gene are LNHDA and SQIVND (reference sequence). This CDR3 spans 15 amino acids. TRB cDNA libraries were made by UMI-labeled 5' RACE. One entry per CDR3 protein, without DNA, is what TCRdb gives after re-calling the 5' RACE reads. The table lists roughly 63,000 distinct CDR3 sequences, with around 4.9% in the top ten. On this clonotype: Its cognate antigen is unknown.

The sequencing input was naive CXCR3+ CD8+ T cells from blood. Noted subset: CD45RO-CCR7+CD27+CD95- naive CD8+ T cells expressing CXCR3 (TNR3+). This rearrangement joins TRBV19 to TRBJ2-1; TCRdb names TRBD1, which stays unverified in the absence of DNA. The clonotype originates from a human donor in good health. Some clones in this sample may be carry-over from other donors' samples. This CDR3 is CASRGDRENNNEQFF.